A selection of T cell receptor beta chains follows, all from one sample in a study of shared clonotypes between healthy human individuals. Libraries were prepared by immunoSEQ multiplex PCR; TCRdb keeps only in-frame clonotypes and omits some of them. The table has some 1,600,000 clones, 95% to 99% seen once. Material: naive CD4+ T cells sorted from blood. The receptors stem from a man aged 30 to 39 in good health. Both conserved end residues are part of each CDR3.

v_call	cdr3_length	j_call	cdr3_aa
TRBV7-9	16	TRBJ2-5	CASSLGLPLASETQYF
TRBV7-6	17	TRBJ2-1	CASSLARNYTGGFEQFF
TRBV7-6	14	TRBJ2-1	CASSLEGGYNEQFF
TRBV11-2	14	TRBJ2-5	CASSFVRAEETQYF
TRBV27	12	TRBJ2-5	CATQGMTETQYF
TRBV9	13	TRBJ2-7	CASSARDMAGQYF
TRBV11-3	13	TRBJ1-1	CASSSLRNTEAFF
TRBV5-1	13	TRBJ2-5	CASSLAGRETQYF
TRBV18	16	TRBJ1-4	CASSRGQLATNEKLFF
TRBV5-1	17	TRBJ2-5	CASSLALAGGRQETQYF
TRBV5-4	15	TRBJ1-2	CASSPRLRKDYGYTF
TRBV5-5	15	TRBJ1-3	CASSLEGHSGNTIYF
TRBV5-1	14	TRBJ2-5	CASSLSDRQETQYF
TRBV18	14	TRBJ1-1	CASSPNAMNTEAFF
TRBV29-1	13	TRBJ1-1	CSVADRGDTEAFF
TRBV6-6	14	TRBJ2-5	CASGTSASQETQYF
TRBV2	17	TRBJ2-7	CASSSSQPGQGRNEQYF
TRBV2	12	TRBJ2-5	CASTRYQETQYF
TRBV2	13	TRBJ2-2	CASSETSSGELFF
TRBV7-8	15	TRBJ1-3	CASSSQTGSGNTIYF
TRBV5-6	14	TRBJ2-2	CASSLSVNTGELFF
TRBV7-6	13	TRBJ2-5	CASSTRQQETQYF
TRBV5-1	14	TRBJ2-5	CASSLAGAGETQYF